Below are 19 T cell receptor beta chains sequenced from a single sample in a study of blood T cells in healthy people across ages. Using a J-beta primer mix together with a sample-barcoded 5' primer, a second PCR was run for about 6 to 12 cycles. A single record per CDR3 protein comes from TCRdb applying MiXCR to the 5' RACE reads. This table has approximately 800,000 distinct CDR3 sequences, 46% appearing once. The sequenced material came from blood. Receptor source: a man at least 80 years old in good health.

Points on this clonotype: This may be a read error: a much more frequent sequence differs by one nucleotide. V and J are TRBV6-5 and TRBJ2-7; 10 bases match TRBD1. The CDR3 has 15 amino acids. Germline loops: CDR1 MNHEY, CDR2 SVGAGI. The CDR3 loop reads CTSSRQPGQGTEQYF. CDR3 coding DNA: TGTACCAGCAGTCGACAGCCGGGACAGGGGACCGAGCAGTACTTC.

The chain employs TRBV12-3 or TRBV12-4 and TRBJ1-5; a weak D match, TRBD1 (6 bases). The CDR3 is 16 residues long. The V end was cut by 10 bases, the J end by 3 bases, with 22 bases between. The CDR3 here is CATTRGGLGANQPQHF. DNA for the CDR3: TGTGCCACAACTAGGGGCGGGTTGGGGGCCAATCAGCCCCAGCATTTT.

The J gene is TRBJ2-1, the V gene TRBV7-2; D possibly uses TRBD1 or TRBD2 (5 bases each). The CDR3 has 15 amino acids. The germline V gene encodes CDR1 SGHTA and CDR2 FQGNSA. V was pared by 2 bases and J by 3 bases, with 11 bases between. CDR3 region: CASSLSEGIYNEQFF. CDR3 DNA: TGTGCCAGCAGCTTATCCGAGGGGATCTACAATGAGCAGTTCTTC.

The J gene is TRBJ2-1, the V gene TRBV9; perhaps D is TRBD1 or TRBD2 (5 bases each). Trimming left V 5 bases short and J 5 bases short, with 14 bases between. CDR3 length equals 14 residues. Germline lookup yields CDR1 SGDLS and CDR2 YYNGEE. The CDR3, as DNA: TGTGCCAGCAGTCCTCCCGGGACCCACAATGAGCAGTTCTTC. It specifies CASSPPGTHNEQFF.

This clonotype was detected a few times. The chain has TRBV20-1 and TRBJ2-6; the D call may be TRBD1 or TRBD2 (6 bases each). The CDR3 totals 18 residues. Trimming removed 5 bases at V and 2 bases at J, with 22 bases between. Germline V gives CDR1 DFQATT, CDR2 SNEGSKA (reference sequence). The CDR3 nucleotides read TGCAGTGCTGCTCCCGGGACACCCCCGGGGGCTGGGGCCAACGTCCTGACTTTC. Residues: CSAAPGTPPGAGANVLTF.

The chain joins TRBV5-1 to TRBJ2-4, with D maybe TRBD1 (5 bases). The DNA end is a closer match to TRBJ2-7, so the J assignment may be wrong. Germline loops: CDR1 SGHRS, CDR2 YFSETQ. The CDR3 covers 16 residues. The CDR3 region is CASSLSYTRQGGEQYF. The DNA for the CDR3 is TGCGCCAGCAGCTTGTCGTACACCCGGCAGGGTGGCGAGCAGTACTTC.

The V call is TRBV4-1, the J call TRBJ2-5; maybe TRBD2 (5 bases). V lost 4 bases and J lost 1, with 10 bases in between. The germline V gene has CDR1 MGHRA and CDR2 YSYEKL. This CDR3 contains 14 residues. Here the CDR3 DNA reads TGCGCCAGCAGCCGAGGGTCAGGCCAAGAGACCCAGTACTTC. Protein: CASSRGSGQETQYF.

This clonotype was observed many times. The chain couples TRBV11-1 to TRBJ2-1, with 13 nucleotides matching TRBD2. The CDR3 totals 17 residues. Germline values: CDR1 SGHAT, CDR2 FQDESV (reference sequence). With 2 bases clipped from V and 7 bases from J, the junction kept 8 bases outside the gene matches. The CDR3 DNA is TGTGCCAGCAGCTTATTTAGCGGGACTAGCGGGACGAATGAGCAGTTCTTC. This codes for CASSLFSGTSGTNEQFF.

There are a few counts of this clonotype. The chain joins TRBV20-1 to TRBJ2-5; 10 bases are a match to TRBD2. The V gene's germline CDR1 is DFQATT and CDR2 SNEGSKA (reference sequence). The V and J ends lost 6 bases and 4 bases, in that order; junction bases with no gene match: 17. The CDR3 totals 17 residues. Written as DNA, the CDR3 is TGCAGTGCCACCGAACCTAGCGGGAGCAGGGGGTCAGAGACCCAGTACTTC. As protein: CSATEPSGSRGSETQYF.

The gene calls are TRBV29-1 and TRBJ2-1; 7 bases are shared with TRBD2. Germline assignment: CDR1 SQVTM and CDR2 ANQGSEA. This CDR3 is 15 amino acids long. The V and J ends lost 3 bases and 13 bases, in that order; junction bases with no gene match: 18. CDR3 nucleotide sequence: TGCAGCGTTGACTTTACTGGCGGGAGTCGTGAGACCCAGTTCTTC. It specifies CSVDFTGGSRETQFF.

The rearrangement joins TRBV2 to TRBJ1-4; D not resolved. Trimming left V 8 bases short and J 7 bases short, with 11 bases between. This CDR3 comprises 12 residues. Germline V gives CDR1 SNHLY, CDR2 FYNNEI. The CDR3, as DNA: TGTGCCAGCCAGTCCGTGAGTGAAAAACTGTTTTTT. Its protein product is CASQSVSEKLFF.

This clonotype was seen only a few times. This chain connects TRBV29-1 to TRBJ2-5; 8 positions agree with TRBD2. In germline, CDR1 is SQVTM, CDR2 ANQGSEA. CDR3 length: 15 residues. V was pared by 4 bases and J by 2 bases, with 9 bases of the junction left unmatched. This CDR3 reads CSVVTSGGSQETQYF. The CDR3 DNA reads as TGCAGCGTTGTCACTAGCGGAGGGTCTCAAGAGACCCAGTACTTC.

CDR3: CASSYGGGRRHGYTF. In DNA form, the CDR3 reads TGTGCCAGCAGTTACGGCGGAGGCCGAAGACATGGCTACACCTTC. The chain uses TRBV6-2 or TRBV6-3 and TRBJ1-2, with D unresolved. CDR3 size: 15 residues. Germline values: CDR1 MNHEY, CDR2 SVGEGT. V lost 2 bases, J lost 6 bases, and 16 bases lay in between.

This clonotype has just a few counts. The V gene is TRBV4-2, the J gene TRBJ2-1; 7 positions agree with TRBD1. Trimming took 1 base from V and 7 from J; bases not matched to a gene: 7. This CDR3 contains 15 residues. Germline loops: CDR1 LGHNA, CDR2 YNFKEQ. The CDR3 here is CASSQAHQGVNEQFF. The CDR3 DNA sequence: TGTGCCAGCAGCCAAGCACACCAGGGGGTAAATGAGCAGTTCTTC.

This clonotype was recorded a few times. This chain links TRBV4-1 with TRBJ1-6; D perhaps matches TRBD1 (5 bases). CDR1 MGHRA and CDR2 YSYEKL come from the germline V gene. The CDR3 consists of 14 residues. The V and J ends lost 5 bases and 3 bases respectively, with 8 bases between them. CDR3 nucleotide sequence: TGCGCCAGCAGCGCGACAGTCTATAATTCACCCCTCCACTTT. Its protein product is CASSATVYNSPLHF.

This rearrangement joins TRBV6-2 or TRBV6-3 to TRBJ2-3; 10 nucleotides match TRBD2. This CDR3 spans 14 amino acids. The ends lost 6 bases at V and 5 bases at J; junction bases unmatched: 5. Germline-derived CDR1 and CDR2 are MNHEY and SVGEGT. This CDR3 reads CASRPSGRGDTQYF. In nucleotides, the CDR3 is TGTGCCAGCAGACCTAGCGGGAGAGGAGATACGCAGTATTTT.

The CDR3 region has the DNA TGTGCCAGCAGCTTAAGTGGTAGGTCGGCGGGCGAGCAGTACTTC. It translates to CASSLSGRSAGEQYF. The V and J genes are TRBV7-2 and TRBJ2-4; D might be TRBD2 (5 bases). The DNA end is more similar to TRBJ2-7, so the J call may be wrong. CDR3 length: 15 residues. Per the germline V gene, CDR1 is SGHTA and CDR2 is FQGNSA.

The count of this clonotype is one. This chain connects TRBV5-1 to TRBJ2-5; 10 nucleotides match TRBD2. V was pared by 4 bases and J by 1 base, with 7 bases of the junction left unmatched. This CDR3 spans 16 amino acids. The germline V gene encodes CDR1 SGHRS and CDR2 YFSETQ. CDR3 amino acids: CASSPIPSGGQETQYF. DNA of the CDR3: TGCGCCAGCAGCCCCATCCCTAGCGGGGGCCAAGAGACCCAGTACTTC.

The V gene is TRBV20-1, the J gene TRBJ2-5, with 9 bases aligning to TRBD2. Per the germline V gene, CDR1 is DFQATT and CDR2 is SNEGSKA (reference sequence). CDR3 size: 14 residues. V lost 3 bases, J lost 11 bases, and 13 bases stayed unmatched. CDR3 region: CSASSTTSGTIQYF. The CDR3 coding sequence is TGCAGTGCTAGTTCTACGACTAGCGGTACAATTCAGTACTTC.